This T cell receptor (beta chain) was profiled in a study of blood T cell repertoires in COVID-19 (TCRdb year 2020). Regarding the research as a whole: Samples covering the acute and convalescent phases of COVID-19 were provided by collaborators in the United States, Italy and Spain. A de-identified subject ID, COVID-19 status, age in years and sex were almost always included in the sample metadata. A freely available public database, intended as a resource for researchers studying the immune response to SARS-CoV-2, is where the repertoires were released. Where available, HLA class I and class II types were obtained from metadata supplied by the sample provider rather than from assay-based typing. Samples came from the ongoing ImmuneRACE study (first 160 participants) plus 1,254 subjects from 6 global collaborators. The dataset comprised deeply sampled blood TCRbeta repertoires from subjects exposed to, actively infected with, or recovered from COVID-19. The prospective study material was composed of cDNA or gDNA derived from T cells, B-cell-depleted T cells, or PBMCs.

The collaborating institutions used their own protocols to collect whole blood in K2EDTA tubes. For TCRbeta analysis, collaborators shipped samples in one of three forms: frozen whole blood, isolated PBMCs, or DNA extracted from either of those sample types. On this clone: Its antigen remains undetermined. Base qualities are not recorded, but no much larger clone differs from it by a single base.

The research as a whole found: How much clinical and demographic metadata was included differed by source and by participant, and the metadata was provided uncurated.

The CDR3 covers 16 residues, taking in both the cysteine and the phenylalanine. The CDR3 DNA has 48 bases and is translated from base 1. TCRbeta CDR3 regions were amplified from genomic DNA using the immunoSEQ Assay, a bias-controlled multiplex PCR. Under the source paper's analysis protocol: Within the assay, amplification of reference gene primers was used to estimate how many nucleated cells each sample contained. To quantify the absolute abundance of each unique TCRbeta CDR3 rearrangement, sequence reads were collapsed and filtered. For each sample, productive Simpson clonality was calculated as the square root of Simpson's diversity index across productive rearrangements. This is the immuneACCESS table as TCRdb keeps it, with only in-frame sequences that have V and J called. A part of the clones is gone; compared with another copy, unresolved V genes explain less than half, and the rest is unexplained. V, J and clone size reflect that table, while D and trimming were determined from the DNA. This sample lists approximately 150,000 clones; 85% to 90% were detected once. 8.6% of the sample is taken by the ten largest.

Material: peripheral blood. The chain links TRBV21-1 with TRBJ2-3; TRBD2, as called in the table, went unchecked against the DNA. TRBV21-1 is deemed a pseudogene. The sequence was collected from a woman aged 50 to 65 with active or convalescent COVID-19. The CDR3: CASSRDSWRGTDTQYF. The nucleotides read TGTGCCAGCAGCCGGGACTCTTGGAGGGGCACAGATACGCAGTATTTT.